This note documents a single T cell receptor beta chain sequence. The sample belongs to a study of blood T cell repertoires in COVID-19. Looking at the study overall: Acute and convalescent COVID-19 specimens originated in the United States, Italy and Spain.

Study processing details: Amplification from reference gene primers served as the basis for estimated nucleated cell counts. The method was immunoSEQ multiplex PCR; TCRdb's version includes in-frame clones alone and lacks a portion of them. That table gives V, J and clone size, and the DNA gave D and trimming. This table has 98,000 or so clones, around 84% appearing once. The CDR3 runs to 11 residues. V lost 4 bases and J lost 5, with 5 bases in between. Germline lookup yields CDR1 ENHRY and CDR2 SYGVKD. The rearrangement joins TRBV10-3 to TRBJ2-5, with D perhaps matching TRBD1 (5 bases). The TCR was taken from a woman in her sixties in a cohort sampled during active or convalescent COVID-19. Source material: peripheral blood. The CDR3 spells CAISGGETQYF. The CDR3 DNA sequence: TGTGCCATCAGTGGGGGCGAGACCCAGTACTTC.